Below are 30 T cell receptor beta chains sequenced from a single sample in a study of human T cells and chemical hapten exposure. Time point described: pre-sensitization, week 0. The treatment is: therapeutic diphenylcyclopropenone sensitization with weekly scalp DPC. Each CDR3 protein gets one entry after TCRdb re-called the RACE reads with MiXCR. The sample carries around 110,000 distinct CDR3 sequences, approximately 12% recorded once. The sample in question was whole blood, obtained in connection with sensitization to the hapten diphenylcyclopropenone (DPC). The receptors stem from a woman aged 45-65 years with alopecia areata. Some clones in this sample may be carry-over from other donors' samples.

The V gene is TRBV28, the J gene TRBJ1-1; D not certain. Trimming left V 8 bases short and J 0 bases short, with 22 bases between. Germline assignment: CDR1 MDHEN and CDR2 SYDVKM. This CDR3 is built from 17 residues. DNA for the CDR3: TGTGCCAGCGGACGGACCTCATACTGGACCGTGAACACTGAAGCTTTCTTT. Its translation is CASGRTSYWTVNTEAFF.

This clonotype was counted many times. The CDR3 DNA follows: TGTGCCAGCAGACCGCCGGGACAGGGTAATGAAAAACTGTTTTTT. This encodes CASRPPGQGNEKLFF. J is TRBJ1-4 and V is TRBV6-5; TRBD1 agrees at 9 bases. The V segment lost 6 bases and the J segment 4 bases; nucleotides outside the gene matches: 6. Germline CDR1 and CDR2: MNHEY and SVGAGI. The CDR3 extends over 15 amino acids.

This clonotype was observed at least ten times. The chain couples TRBV28 to TRBJ1-2; tentatively, D is TRBD1 (5 bases). Germline CDR1 reads MDHEN; CDR2 reads SYDVKM. V was clipped by 1 base and J by 8 bases, with 17 bases between them. CDR3 length: 15 amino acids. CDR3 sequence: CASSLFGPGGNGYTF. CDR3 sequence (DNA): TGTGCCAGCAGTTTATTCGGGCCCGGGGGGAACGGCTACACCTTC.

This clonotype was seen at least ten times. The chain recombines TRBV6-6 with TRBJ1-5; D gene unclear. Trimming removed 8 bases from V and 5 bases from J, with 19 bases in between. Germline V lookup: CDR1 MNHNY, CDR2 SVGAGI (reference sequence). The CDR3 has 15 amino acids. CDR3 DNA: TGTGCCAGCTGGATTGGACCGGGAGGAGATCAGCCCCAGCATTTT. Encoded protein: CASWIGPGGDQPQHF.

This chain joins TRBV29-1 and TRBJ1-1; D unresolved. The CDR3 runs 13 residues. V dropped 5 bases and J dropped 0 bases, with 10 bases sitting between them. Germline V lookup: CDR1 SQVTM, CDR2 ANQGSEA. The CDR3, as DNA: TGCAGCGTTTCCGGCCTACTGAACACTGAAGCTTTCTTT. Translating it yields CSVSGLLNTEAFF.

The chain has TRBV6-5 and TRBJ1-2; D is unresolved. The CDR3 contains 14 residues. Deletions cut 1 base from V and 6 bases from J, with 12 bases between. Germline V CDR1 and CDR2: MNHEY, SVGAGI. For the CDR3, the DNA is TGTGCCAGCAGTTACTTCCGGGGAGGGCATGGCTACACCTTC. Translation gives CASSYFRGGHGYTF.

This clonotype appeared a few times. The chain employs TRBV27 and TRBJ2-7; 9 nucleotides align to TRBD2. The CDR3 extends over 15 amino acids. Trimming removed 7 bases from V and 7 bases from J; junction bases left unmatched: 14. Germline lookup yields CDR1 MNHEY and CDR2 SMNVEV (reference sequence). The CDR3 sequence: CASKMTWTSEIEQYF. The CDR3 bases are TGTGCCAGCAAGATGACTTGGACTAGCGAAATAGAGCAGTACTTC.

The chain carries TRBV5-6 and TRBJ2-5, with D uncertain. V lost 6 bases and J lost 2, with 11 bases in between. Germline lookup yields CDR1 SGHDT and CDR2 YYEEEE. The CDR3 length is 13 residues. The chain's CDR3 is CASTVDPQETQYF. In nucleotides, the CDR3 is TGTGCCAGCACCGTGGACCCGCAAGAGACCCAGTACTTC. The complete variable domain, with remaining parts taken from reference TRBV5-6 and TRBJ2-5, reads DAGVTQSPTHLIKTRGQQVTLRCSPKSGHDTVSWYQQALGQGPQFIFQYYEEEERQRGNFPDRFSGHQFPNYSSELNVNALLLGDSALYLCASTVDPQETQYFGPGTRLLVL.

The rearrangement joins TRBV29-1 to TRBJ2-1; 9 positions match TRBD1. Germline V lookup: CDR1 SQVTM, CDR2 ANQGSEA. Trimming removed 2 bases from V and 7 bases from J; junction bases left unmatched: 12. CDR3 size: 16 residues. The chain's CDR3 is CSVEHPGQGSWNEQFF. DNA of the CDR3: TGCAGCGTTGAACACCCGGGACAGGGTTCTTGGAATGAGCAGTTCTTC.

The chain joins TRBV28 to TRBJ2-7; D is unresolved. There are 11 residues in the CDR3. Trimming took off 6 bases at V and 3 bases at J, with 6 bases between the two ends. CDR1 MDHEN and CDR2 SYDVKM come from the germline V gene. The CDR3 DNA follows: TGTGCCAGCAGGACCCTCTACGAGCAGTACTTC. Protein product: CASRTLYEQYF.

The V and J genes are TRBV19 and TRBJ1-5; a possible D gene is TRBD1 (5 bases). Germline CDR1 reads LNHDA; CDR2 reads SQIVND (reference sequence). The CDR3 consists of 20 residues. V shed 3 bases and J shed 0 bases, with 24 bases lying between them. Written as DNA, the CDR3 is TGTGCCAGTAGTATGCGATCCCAGACAGTTTCGAGAATTAGCAATCAGCCCCAGCATTTT. It yields the protein CASSMRSQTVSRISNQPQHF.

V and J are TRBV28 and TRBJ2-5; 8 positions match TRBD1. The CDR3 totals 14 residues. Germline CDR1 reads MDHEN; CDR2 reads SYDVKM. The trim removed 5 bases at V and 4 bases at J, leaving 6 bases unmatched. The CDR3 coding sequence is TGTGCCAGCAGTCCACGGACAGGGTCAGAGACCCAGTACTTC. Its protein is CASSPRTGSETQYF.

This clonotype showed up many times. The chain has TRBV11-2 and TRBJ2-7; D is tentatively TRBD1 or TRBD2 (5 bases each). This CDR3 region has 14 residues. The V end was cut by 4 bases, the J end by 6 bases, with 16 bases between. Germline-derived CDR1 and CDR2 are SGHAT and FQNNGV. The CDR3 protein is CASSSGTTVSEQYF. The CDR3 coding sequence is TGTGCCAGCAGCTCCGGGACGACTGTGAGCGAGCAGTACTTC. Based on the CDR3 plus reference TRBV11-2 and TRBJ2-7, the full variable domain is EAGVAQSPRYKIIEKRQSVAFWCNPISGHATLYWYQQILGQGPKLLIQFQNNGVVDDSQLPKDRFSAERLKGVDSTLKIQPAKLEDSAVYLCASSSGTTVSEQYFGPGTRLTVT.

The gene calls are TRBV18 and TRBJ1-3; no reliable D call. Trimming cost V 5 bases and J 4 bases, with 21 bases left between them. CDR3 length: 17 amino acids. Germline values: CDR1 KGHSH, CDR2 LQKENI. CDR3 protein: CASSTNPAVRLGNTIYF. CDR3 bases: TGTGCCAGCTCAACAAATCCAGCGGTTCGCCTCGGAAACACCATATATTTT. Variable domain in full (rest from reference TRBV18 and TRBJ1-3): NAGVMQNPRHLVRRRGQEARLRCSPMKGHSHVYWYRQLPEEGLKFMVYLQKENIIDESGMPKERFSAEFPKEGPSILRIQQVVRGDSAAYFCASSTNPAVRLGNTIYFGEGSWLTVV.

The V gene is TRBV7-2, the J gene TRBJ1-1; weak D call: TRBD1 (5 bases). The CDR3 is 15 amino acids. V shed 2 bases and J shed 4 bases, with 14 bases lying between them. The germline V gene encodes CDR1 SGHTA and CDR2 FQGNSA. The CDR3 here is CASSLQTSGGTEAFF. As DNA, the CDR3 is TGTGCCAGCAGCTTACAGACTTCTGGGGGCACTGAAGCTTTCTTT.

The chain carries TRBV11-2 and TRBJ2-7; 7 bases line up with TRBD1. Per the germline V gene, CDR1 is SGHAT and CDR2 is FQNNGV. The V gene end was trimmed by 1 base and the J gene end by 2 bases; junction bases not matched to a gene: 8. CDR3 length equals 16 residues. CDR3 sequence: CASSLAPGTATYEQYF. CDR3 coding DNA: TGTGCCAGCAGCTTAGCGCCCGGGACAGCTACCTACGAGCAGTACTTC.

This clonotype was detected only a few times. The chain couples TRBV7-2 to TRBJ1-1; D is possibly TRBD1 (5 bases). The germline CDR1 and CDR2 sequences are SGHTA and FQGNSA. There are 15 residues in the CDR3. Trimming pared 6 bases from V and 5 bases from J, leaving 19 bases between. CDR3 DNA: TGTGCCAGCAGACTTCTATCCTCAGGGAGTACTGAAGCTTTCTTT. Translated: CASRLLSSGSTEAFF.

This clonotype was counted between two and nine times. The chain combines TRBV7-6 with TRBJ2-2; a possible D gene is TRBD2 (5 bases). Germline CDR1 SGHVS, CDR2 FNYEAQ. The CDR3 contains 15 residues. V was shortened by 2 bases and J by 4 bases, with 11 bases between the two germline ends. CDR3 protein: CASSLQRAGTGELFF. The CDR3 DNA reads as TGTGCCAGCAGCTTACAGAGGGCTGGCACCGGGGAGCTGTTTTTT.

This clonotype was picked up many times. The V gene is TRBV7-2, the J gene TRBJ2-7; no clear D gene. V lost 1 base to trimming and J lost 2 bases, with 3 bases between them. The germline CDR1 and CDR2 sequences are SGHTA and FQGNSA. This CDR3 is 12 amino acids long. As DNA, the CDR3 is TGTGCCAGCAGCTTAGACACCTACGAGCAGTACTTC. It yields the protein CASSLDTYEQYF.

This clonotype was recorded at least ten times. The gene calls are TRBV9 and TRBJ2-7, with 9 nucleotides matching TRBD1. In germline, CDR1 is SGDLS, CDR2 YYNGEE. Unmatched junction bases numbered 6, after V lost 0 bases and J lost 2 bases. There are 16 residues in the CDR3. CDR3 sequence (DNA): TGTGCCAGCAGCGTAGCGTATGGGACAGGGACCTACGAGCAGTACTTC. Translation gives CASSVAYGTGTYEQYF.

This clonotype showed up just a few times. The V gene is TRBV7-2, the J gene TRBJ1-5; D unresolved. There are 15 residues in the CDR3. Germline V gene data show CDR1 as SGHTA and CDR2 as FQGNSA. Trimming cost V 5 bases and J 2 bases, with 13 bases left between them. As DNA, the CDR3 is TGTGCCAGCAGCCTCACTTTAGATGGCAATCAGCCCCAGCATTTT. Residues: CASSLTLDGNQPQHF.

This clonotype was seen a few times. The chain has TRBV4-1 and TRBJ1-2, with D hard to call. Germline CDR1 reads MGHRA; CDR2 reads YSYEKL. The CDR3 is 16 amino acids. Trimming removed 1 base from V and 5 bases from J, with 17 bases in between. CDR3 sequence reads: CASSQVIASSGYGYTF. In DNA form, the CDR3 reads TGCGCCAGCAGCCAAGTAATAGCCTCATCGGGGTATGGCTACACCTTC.

This chain links TRBV5-1 with TRBJ2-5; the D is unclear. The CDR3 runs 14 residues. CDR1 is SGHRS, CDR2 YFSETQ, per germline. Trimming took 0 bases from V and 7 from J, leaving 13 bases between them. CDR3 DNA: TGCGCCAGCAGCTTGGAACCTAACTCCGGGACCCAGTACTTC. This gives the protein CASSLEPNSGTQYF.

This clonotype was observed a few times. V and J are TRBV10-1 and TRBJ1-5; perhaps TRBD1 as D (5 bases). Trimming took off 5 bases at V and 4 bases at J, with 9 bases between the two ends. Germline CDR1 WNHNN, CDR2 SYGVQD (reference sequence). The CDR3 has 13 residues. The CDR3 sequence is CASSRGTNQPQHF. CDR3 bases: TGCGCCAGCAGTAGGGGAACGAATCAGCCCCAGCATTTT.

The rearrangement links TRBV11-3 to TRBJ2-5; D gene uncertain. Germline loops: CDR1 SGHNT, CDR2 YENEEA. The ends were cut back, 0 bases at V and 5 bases at J, with 10 bases in the middle. The CDR3 has 14 residues. This CDR3 reads CASSLEDGRETQYF. Written as DNA, the CDR3 is TGTGCCAGCAGCTTAGAGGACGGGCGCGAGACCCAGTACTTC.

In this sample, this clonotype turned up many times. The chain combines TRBV24-1 with TRBJ2-3, with 7 nucleotides matching TRBD2. Germline V gene sequence: CDR1 KGHDR, CDR2 SFDVKD. The trim removed 1 base at V and 2 bases at J, leaving 2 bases unmatched. The CDR3 loop spans 15 amino acids. CDR3 sequence reads: CATSDFGGVTDTQYF. For the CDR3, the DNA is TGTGCCACCAGTGATTTTGGGGGGGTCACAGATACGCAGTATTTT.

The J gene is TRBJ2-2, the V gene TRBV19, with TRBD2 matching 7 bases. Looked up from germline, CDR1 is LNHDA and CDR2 is SQIVND (reference sequence). The CDR3 contains 14 residues. The V gene end was trimmed by 6 bases and the J gene end by 5 bases; junction bases not matched to a gene: 6. The CDR3 DNA reads TGTGCCAGTAGAGCAGGGAGGGTAACCGGGGAGCTGTTTTTT. Translating gives CASRAGRVTGELFF. Complete variable domain (other parts from reference TRBV19 and TRBJ2-2): DGGITQSPKYLFRKEGQNVTLSCEQNLNHDAMYWYRQDPGQGLRLIYYSQIVNDFQKGDIAEGYSVSREKKESFPLTVTSAQKNPTAFYLCASRAGRVTGELFFGEGSRLTVL.

The chain carries TRBV5-8 and TRBJ1-5; maybe TRBD1 (6 bases). V was cut by 3 bases and J by 5 bases, with 12 bases left in between. The V gene's germline CDR1 is SGHTS and CDR2 YDEGEE. This CDR3 region has 14 residues. The CDR3 coding sequence is TGTGCCAGCAGCTATGGGACACCCGATCAGCCCCAGCATTTT. It specifies CASSYGTPDQPQHF.

This clonotype was seen ten or more times. The junction shows a germline mismatch at one end, possibly a read error. This chain uses TRBV4-3 with TRBJ2-1; no reliable D call. In germline, CDR1 is LGHNA, CDR2 YSLEER. The CDR3 length is 16 residues. The CDR3 DNA follows: TGCGCCAGCAGCAAAGATACTCCGGGCCACTACAATGAGCAGTTCTTC. Amino acid sequence: CASSKDTPGHYNEQFF.

The chain uses TRBV5-5 and TRBJ1-6, with D possibly being TRBD1 (5 bases). Looked up from germline, CDR1 is SGHKS and CDR2 is YYEKEE (reference sequence). V gave up 2 bases and J gave up 7 bases, with 13 bases separating them. The CDR3 contains 15 residues. CDR3 nucleotides: TGTGCCAGCAGCTTAATTCAGGGAGCAAATTCACCCCTCCACTTT. This encodes CASSLIQGANSPLHF.